This note documents a single TCR beta chain sequence. The CDR3 covers 13 residues. V was clipped by 7 bases and J by 0 bases; unmatched bases: 2. CDR1 SGHDN and CDR2 FVKESK come from the germline V gene. The source of the sample is a study of blood T cell repertoires in COVID-19. Methods used by the authors: Scientists estimated how many nucleated cells there were by amplifying reference gene primers. Some clones are missing from TCRdb's copy, which holds only in-frame ones; the method was immunoSEQ multiplex PCR. V and J calls plus clone size are reproduced from that table; the DNA served to infer D and trimming. The profile covers a few hundred thousand clones, with roughly 90% appearing a single time and roughly 2% taken by the ten largest.

V and J are TRBV14 and TRBJ1-1; 7 nucleotides line up with TRBD1. What was sequenced was peripheral blood. The clonotype comes from a man younger than 30 with active or convalescent COVID-19. CDR3 coding DNA: TGTGCCAGCAAGACAGGGATGAACACTGAAGCTTTCTTT. It specifies CASKTGMNTEAFF.